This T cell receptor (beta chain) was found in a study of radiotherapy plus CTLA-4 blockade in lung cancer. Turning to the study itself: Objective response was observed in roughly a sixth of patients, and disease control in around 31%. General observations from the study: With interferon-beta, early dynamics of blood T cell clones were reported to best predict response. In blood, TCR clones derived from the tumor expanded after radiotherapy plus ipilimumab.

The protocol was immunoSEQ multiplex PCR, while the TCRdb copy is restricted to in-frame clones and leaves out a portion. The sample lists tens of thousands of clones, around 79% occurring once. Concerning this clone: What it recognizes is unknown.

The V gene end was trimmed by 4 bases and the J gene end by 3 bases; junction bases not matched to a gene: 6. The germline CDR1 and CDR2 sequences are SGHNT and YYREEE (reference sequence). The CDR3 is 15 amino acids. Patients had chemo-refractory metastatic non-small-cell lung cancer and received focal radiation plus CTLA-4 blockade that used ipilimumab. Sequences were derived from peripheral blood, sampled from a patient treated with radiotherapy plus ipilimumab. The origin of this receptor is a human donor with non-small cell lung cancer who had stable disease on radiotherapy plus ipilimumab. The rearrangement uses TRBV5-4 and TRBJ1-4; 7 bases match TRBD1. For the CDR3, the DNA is TGTGCCAGCAGCCTGCGACAGGGAGCTAATGAAAAACTGTTTTTT. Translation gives CASSLRQGANEKLFF.